This TCR beta chain was found in a study of T cells in Graves' hyperthyroidism and ophthalmopathy. Patients between 18 and 65 years old had hyperthyroidism, newly diagnosed and lasting under 2 months. Lactation, pregnancy, other autoimmune disease or uncontrolled infection excluded patients. The diagnoses drew upon clinical symptoms, serum thyroxine and TRAb, thyroid ultrasound and orbital computed tomography. The sample holds many counts of this clonotype. This CDR3 region has 12 residues. Germline assignment: CDR1 SNHLY and CDR2 FYNNEI. V was cut by 8 bases and J by 2 bases, with 9 bases left in between. Amplified TCR beta CDR3 regions derived from RNA transcripts. TCR CDR3 regions were first amplified by RT-PCR with HTBI primers. TCRdb analysed the multiplex PCR reads with MiXCR anew, one entry per CDR3 protein. The sample has 650,000 to 750,000 distinct CDR3 sequences; 12% to 15% are singletons.

The source is a woman aged 18-35 years with Graves' hyperthyroidism. What was sequenced was blood. This chain joins TRBV2 and TRBJ1-1, with D unclear. The CDR3 DNA is TGTGCCAGCCAAGGACCAAACACTGAAGCTTTCTTT. Encoded protein: CASQGPNTEAFF.